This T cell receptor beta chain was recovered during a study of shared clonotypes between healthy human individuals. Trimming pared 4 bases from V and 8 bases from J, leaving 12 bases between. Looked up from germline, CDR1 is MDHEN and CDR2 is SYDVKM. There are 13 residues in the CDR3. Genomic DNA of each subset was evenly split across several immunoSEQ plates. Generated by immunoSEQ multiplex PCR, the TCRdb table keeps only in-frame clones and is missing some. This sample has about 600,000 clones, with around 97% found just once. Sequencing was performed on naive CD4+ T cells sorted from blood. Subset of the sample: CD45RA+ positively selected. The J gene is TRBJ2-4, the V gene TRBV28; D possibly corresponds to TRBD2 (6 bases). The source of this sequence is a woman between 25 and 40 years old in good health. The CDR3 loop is CASSWAGSDIQYF. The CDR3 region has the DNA TGTGCCAGCAGTTGGGCGGGATCAGACATTCAGTACTTC.